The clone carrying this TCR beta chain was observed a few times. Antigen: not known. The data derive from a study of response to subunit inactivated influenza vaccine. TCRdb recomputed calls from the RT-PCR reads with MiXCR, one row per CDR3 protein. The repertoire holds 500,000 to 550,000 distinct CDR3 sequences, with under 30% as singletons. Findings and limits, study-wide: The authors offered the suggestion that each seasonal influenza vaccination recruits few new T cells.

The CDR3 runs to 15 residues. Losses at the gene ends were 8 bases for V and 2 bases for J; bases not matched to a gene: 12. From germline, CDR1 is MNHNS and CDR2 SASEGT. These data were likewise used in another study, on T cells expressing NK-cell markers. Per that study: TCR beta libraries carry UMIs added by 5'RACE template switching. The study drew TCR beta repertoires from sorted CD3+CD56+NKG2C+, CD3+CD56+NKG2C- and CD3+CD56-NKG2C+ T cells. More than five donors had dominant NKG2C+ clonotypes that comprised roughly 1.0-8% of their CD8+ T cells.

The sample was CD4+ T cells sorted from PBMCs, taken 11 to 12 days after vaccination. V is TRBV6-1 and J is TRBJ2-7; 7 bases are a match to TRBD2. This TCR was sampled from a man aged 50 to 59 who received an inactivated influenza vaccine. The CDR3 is CASALRERDPYEQYF. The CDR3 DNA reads TGTGCCAGCGCCCTGAGGGAGCGGGACCCCTACGAGCAGTACTTC.